This T cell receptor (beta chain) came from a study of T cells in localized non-small cell lung cancer. General observations from the study: Adjacent lung held a median around 58 of the top 100 tumor clones.

Data came from immunoSEQ multiplex PCR; TCRdb stores just in-frame clones and leaves some out. The table shows approximately 1,000 clones, with 15% to 20% occurring only once. This clone turned up a few times. What it binds is not known. The CDR3 sequence is 15 residues long. Sequenced here: normal lung tissue next to the tumor, sampled before any cancer treatment. The clonotype comes from a man aged 40-75 years with stage I lung adenocarcinoma. V gene TRBV7-5 combines with J gene TRBJ2-2; TRBD2, the D gene given by the table, was not confirmed from the DNA. TRBV7-5 constitutes a pseudogene. DNA of the CDR3: TGTGCCAGCAGCCCCTTACGGGGGAACACCGGGGAGCTGTTTTTT. This gives the protein CASSPLRGNTGELFF.